Following are 16 T cell receptor beta chains from one sample sequenced in a study of graft-versus-host responses after intestinal transplantation. The antigens these receptors bind are not known. Using immunoSEQ multiplex PCR, the repertoire was profiled, and TCRdb retains in-frame clones only, with some absent. The table lists almost 85,000 clones, 91% of them singletons. This material consisted of unstimulated CD4+ T cells sorted from spleen or lymph node cells, taken before intestinal transplant. These receptor sequences come from a human donor who received an intestinal transplant.

This clone was observed a single time. The J gene is TRBJ2-5, the V gene TRBV2, with a tentative D call TRBD1 (5 bases). V was pared by 2 bases and J by 3 bases, with 13 bases between. The length of the CDR3 is 15 residues. CDR1 is SNHLY and CDR2 is FYNNEI in the germline V gene. CDR3 DNA sequence: TGTGCCAGCAGTGAAACCCCAGGGTCGGAAGAGACCCAGTACTTC. This encodes CASSETPGSEETQYF.

V gene TRBV7-2 combines with J gene TRBJ2-7; maybe TRBD1 (5 bases). V was pared by 5 bases and J by 5 bases, with 16 bases between. The CDR3 is 14 residues long. The germline CDR1 and CDR2 sequences are SGHTA and FQGNSA. The CDR3 DNA is TGTGCCAGCAGCCTATCCTGGACATCTCACGAGCAGTACTTC. Translating it yields CASSLSWTSHEQYF.

V gene TRBV10-3 combines with J gene TRBJ2-2; D may be TRBD2 (6 bases). CDR1 is ENHRY, CDR2 SYGVKD, per germline. Trimming cost V 3 bases and J 13 bases, with 30 bases left between them. The CDR3 spans 18 residues. The CDR3 region is CAISDLAPRQNVDVGLFF. CDR3 DNA sequence: TGTGCCATCAGTGACCTAGCGCCACGACAGAACGTTGATGTGGGGCTGTTTTTT.

V usage is TRBV11-2 and J usage is TRBJ1-6, with 7 bases identical to TRBD1. Germline CDR1 SGHAT, CDR2 FQNNGV. V shed 5 bases, J shed 6 bases, and the junction held 7 bases outside the gene matches. This CDR3 has 15 residues. CDR3 DNA sequence: TGTGCCAGCAGCCCCCGCCCAGGGGGTAATTCACCCCTCCACTTT. This sequence encodes CASSPRPGGNSPLHF.

The V gene is TRBV11-2, the J gene TRBJ2-3, with unresolved D. The CDR3 contains 16 residues. The germline CDR1 and CDR2 sequences are SGHAT and FQNNGV. Trimming pared 0 bases from V and 0 bases from J, leaving 10 bases between. The CDR3 sequence: CASSLDIPRSTDTQYF. The CDR3 nucleotides read TGTGCCAGCAGCTTAGATATTCCCAGGAGCACAGATACGCAGTATTTT. Using reference TRBV11-2 and TRBJ2-3 for the parts outside the CDR3, the full variable domain is EAGVAQSPRYKIIEKRQSVAFWCNPISGHATLYWYQQILGQGPKLLIQFQNNGVVDDSQLPKDRFSAERLKGVDSTLKIQPAKLEDSAVYLCASSLDIPRSTDTQYFGPGTRLTVL.

The chain has TRBV7-2 and TRBJ2-7; the D gene is possibly TRBD2 (6 bases). There are 15 residues in the CDR3. The germline CDR1 and CDR2 sequences are SGHTA and FQGNSA. Trimming took 5 bases from V and 0 from J, leaving 14 bases between them. The CDR3 nucleotides read TGTGCCAGCAGCCTTTTTGTCGGGGGCTCCTACGAGCAGTACTTC. This translates into CASSLFVGGSYEQYF.

The chain couples TRBV10-2 to TRBJ1-1; TRBD1 aligns across 7 bases. V lost 0 bases to trimming and J lost 1 base; unmatched junction nucleotides: 8. The V gene's germline CDR1 is WSHSY and CDR2 SAAADI. The CDR3 sequence is 17 residues long. The CDR3 loop reads CASSESRGQAWNTEAFF. The DNA of the CDR3 is TGCGCCAGCAGTGAGTCCCGAGGACAGGCTTGGAACACTGAAGCTTTCTTT.

The rearrangement joins TRBV4-3 to TRBJ2-3, with D unresolved. CDR1 is LGHNA, CDR2 YSLEER, per germline. Trimming pared 2 bases from V and 5 bases from J, leaving 11 bases between. CDR3 length: 14 residues. The chain's CDR3 is CASSQKTTQDTQYF. Here the CDR3 DNA reads TGCGCCAGCAGCCAAAAAACTACCCAAGATACGCAGTATTTT.

This chain connects TRBV30 to TRBJ1-1; possibly TRBD1 for D (6 bases). CDR1 GTSNPN and CDR2 SVGIG come from the germline V gene (reference sequence). The CDR3 length is 12 residues. Trimming stripped 1 base from V and 7 bases from J, with 10 bases between. The CDR3 sequence is CAWSDRDNEAFF. Written as DNA, the CDR3 is TGTGCCTGGAGTGACCGGGACAATGAAGCTTTCTTT.

This chain joins TRBV29-1 and TRBJ2-4, with 10 bases that match TRBD2. J was trimmed by 0 bases and V by 3 bases; bases with no gene match: 11. The CDR3 totals 18 residues. CDR1 is SQVTM and CDR2 is ANQGSEA in the germline V gene. CDR3 amino acids: CSVEGLAGGPLAKNIQYF. For the CDR3, the DNA is TGCAGCGTTGAGGGGTTAGCGGGAGGTCCCCTAGCCAAAAACATTCAGTACTTC.

V usage is TRBV11-3 and J usage is TRBJ2-5; 12 bases align to TRBD1. CDR3 length equals 16 residues. V trimming: 5 bases; J trimming: 4 bases; junction bases outside the gene matches: 8. Germline CDR1 is SGHNT and CDR2 is YENEEA. The CDR3: CASSPPGTGGGETQYF. CDR3 coding DNA: TGTGCCAGCAGCCCACCCGGGACAGGGGGCGGAGAGACCCAGTACTTC.

This chain uses TRBV6-5 with TRBJ2-3; TRBD1 is a possible D gene (5 bases). This CDR3 comprises 13 residues. V was cut by 5 bases and J by 5 bases, with 11 bases left in between. Germline assignment: CDR1 MNHEY and CDR2 SVGAGI. The CDR3 nucleotides read TGTGCCAGCAGTCGTCAGGGCATAGATACGCAGTATTTT. Protein sequence: CASSRQGIDTQYF.

Here the CDR3 reads CASSQREAGELFF. The CDR3 region has the DNA TGCGCCAGCAGCCAGCGGGAAGCCGGGGAGCTGTTTTTT. This chain joins TRBV4-3 and TRBJ2-2; maybe TRBD2 (6 bases). The germline CDR1 and CDR2 sequences are LGHNA and YSLEER. The ends were cut back, 3 bases at V and 6 bases at J, with 8 bases in the middle. There are 13 residues in the CDR3.

This clone was seen once. J is TRBJ2-7 and V is TRBV2, with a tentative D call TRBD2 (5 bases). CDR3 length: 14 amino acids. V was cut by 8 bases and J by 0 bases, with 14 bases left in between. Germline V lookup: CDR1 SNHLY, CDR2 FYNNEI. CDR3 DNA: TGTGCCAGCGACCTGGGAGAGATCTCCTACGAGCAGTACTTC. As protein: CASDLGEISYEQYF.

This clone has only one observation. The rearrangement links TRBV18 to TRBJ1-1; D remains ambiguous. Trimming shortened V by 7 bases and J by 1 base, and 10 bases separated the two germline ends. Germline V gene data show CDR1 as KGHSH and CDR2 as LQKENI. The CDR3 length is 13 residues. The CDR3 loop is CASFNQQNTEAFF. In DNA, the CDR3 is TGTGCCAGCTTTAACCAACAGAACACTGAAGCTTTCTTT.

The chain links TRBV10-3 to TRBJ1-1; D might be TRBD1 (6 bases). With 3 bases removed from V and 7 bases from J, the gap between germline ends came to 15 bases. Germline lookup yields CDR1 ENHRY and CDR2 SYGVKD. The CDR3 is made up of 14 amino acids. The CDR3 DNA reads TGTGCCATCAGTGAAAATTTCGAAGGGGGTGAAGCTTTCTTT. Encoded protein: CAISENFEGGEAFF.